The clone carrying this T cell receptor (beta chain) was found once. Sequenced by immunoSEQ multiplex PCR; TCRdb stores in-frame clones only, minus some. The sample holds more than 100,000 clones, around 92% seen once. The entry originates in a study of T cell responses to AZD1222 COVID-19 vaccine. There are 15 residues in the CDR3. Trimming left V 5 bases short and J 4 bases short, with 15 bases between. Germline V gene lookup returns CDR1 LNHDA and CDR2 SQIVND (reference sequence). The V gene is TRBV19, the J gene TRBJ1-5, with D perhaps TRBD1 (5 bases). This specimen consisted of peripheral blood, obtained on day 0 of AZD1222 vaccination. The sequence came from an adult in good health. The CDR3 DNA reads TGTGCCAGTAGTTGGGGGAACGAGTGGAATCAGCCCCAGCATTTT. It specifies CASSWGNEWNQPQHF.